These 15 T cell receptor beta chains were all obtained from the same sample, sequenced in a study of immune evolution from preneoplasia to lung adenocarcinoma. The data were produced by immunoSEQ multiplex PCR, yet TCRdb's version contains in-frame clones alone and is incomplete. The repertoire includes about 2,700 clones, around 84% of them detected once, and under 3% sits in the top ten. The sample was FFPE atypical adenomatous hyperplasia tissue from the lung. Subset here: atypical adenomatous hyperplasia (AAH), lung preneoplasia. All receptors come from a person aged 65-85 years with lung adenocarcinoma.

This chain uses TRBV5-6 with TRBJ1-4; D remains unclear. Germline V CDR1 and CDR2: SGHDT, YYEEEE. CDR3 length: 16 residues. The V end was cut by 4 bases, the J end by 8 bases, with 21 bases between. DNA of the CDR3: TGTGCCAGCAGCATAGGACGGACCCGGGAATTAGAAAAACTGTTTTTT. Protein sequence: CASSIGRTRELEKLFF.

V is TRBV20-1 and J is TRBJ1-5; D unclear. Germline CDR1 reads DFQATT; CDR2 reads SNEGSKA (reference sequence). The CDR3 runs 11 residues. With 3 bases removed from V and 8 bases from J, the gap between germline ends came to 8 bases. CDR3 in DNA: TGCAGTGCTAGCGTTGGGGAGCCCCAGCATTTT. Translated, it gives CSASVGEPQHF.

CDR3 region: CASSLQAYNEQFF. The CDR3 nucleotides read TGTGCCAGCAGTCTCCAAGCCTACAATGAGCAGTTCTTC. This rearrangement joins TRBV9 to TRBJ2-1; D unclear. Trimming left V 5 bases short and J 2 bases short, with 8 bases between. Germline V gives CDR1 SGDLS, CDR2 YYNGEE. The CDR3 loop spans 13 amino acids.

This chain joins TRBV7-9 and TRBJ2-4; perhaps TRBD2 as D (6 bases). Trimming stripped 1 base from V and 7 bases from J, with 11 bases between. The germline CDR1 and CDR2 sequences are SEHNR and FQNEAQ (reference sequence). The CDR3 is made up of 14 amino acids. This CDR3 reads CASSLDGGVNIQYF. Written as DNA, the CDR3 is TGTGCCAGCAGCTTAGACGGCGGGGTTAACATTCAGTACTTC.

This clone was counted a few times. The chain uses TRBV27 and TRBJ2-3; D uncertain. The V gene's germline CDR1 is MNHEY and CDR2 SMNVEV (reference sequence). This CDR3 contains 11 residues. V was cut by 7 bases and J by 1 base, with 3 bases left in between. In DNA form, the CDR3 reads TGTGCCAGCATTGGCACAGATACGCAGTATTTT. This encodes CASIGTDTQYF.

This CDR3 reads CASSQDPGATQYF. CDR3 nucleotides: TGTGCCAGCAGCCAAGATCCCGGTGCAACCCAGTACTTC. V and J are TRBV14 and TRBJ2-5, with unresolved D. The CDR3 length is 13 residues. V shed 0 bases and J shed 8 bases, with 10 bases lying between them. The germline gives CDR1 SGHDN, CDR2 FVKESK.

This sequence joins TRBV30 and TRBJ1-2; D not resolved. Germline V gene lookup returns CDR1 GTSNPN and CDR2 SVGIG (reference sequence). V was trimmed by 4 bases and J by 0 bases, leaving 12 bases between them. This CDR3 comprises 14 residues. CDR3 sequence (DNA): TGTGCCTGGACGAGGGCAGCCTCTAACTATGGCTACACCTTC. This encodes CAWTRAASNYGYTF.

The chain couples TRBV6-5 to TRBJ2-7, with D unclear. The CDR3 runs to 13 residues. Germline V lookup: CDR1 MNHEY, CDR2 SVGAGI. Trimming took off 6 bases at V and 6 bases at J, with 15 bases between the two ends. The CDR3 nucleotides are TGTGCCAGCAGCCCCACTTTAAGCGTCGAGCAGTACTTC. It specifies CASSPTLSVEQYF.

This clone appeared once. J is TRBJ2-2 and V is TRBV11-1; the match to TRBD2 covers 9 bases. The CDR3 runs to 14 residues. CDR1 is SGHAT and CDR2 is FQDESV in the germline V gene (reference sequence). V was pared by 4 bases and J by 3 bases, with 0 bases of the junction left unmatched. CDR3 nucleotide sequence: TGTGCCAGCAGCTGGACTAGCGACACCGGGGAGCTGTTTTTT. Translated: CASSWTSDTGELFF.

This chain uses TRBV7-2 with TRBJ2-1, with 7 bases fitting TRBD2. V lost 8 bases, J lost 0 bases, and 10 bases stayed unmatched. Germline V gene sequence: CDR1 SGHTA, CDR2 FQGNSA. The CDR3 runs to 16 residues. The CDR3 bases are TGTGCCAGCGTAGATCAAGGGAGGGGCTCCTACAATGAGCAGTTCTTC. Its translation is CASVDQGRGSYNEQFF.

CDR3 loop: CASSSLAGDTGELFF. The CDR3 DNA sequence: TGCGCCAGCAGCTCACTAGCGGGAGACACCGGGGAGCTGTTTTTT. The chain recombines TRBV5-1 with TRBJ2-2; 11 bases line up with TRBD2. This CDR3 has 15 amino acids. Germline-derived CDR1 and CDR2 are SGHRS and YFSETQ. The V and J ends lost 3 bases and 3 bases, in that order; junction bases with no gene match: 1.

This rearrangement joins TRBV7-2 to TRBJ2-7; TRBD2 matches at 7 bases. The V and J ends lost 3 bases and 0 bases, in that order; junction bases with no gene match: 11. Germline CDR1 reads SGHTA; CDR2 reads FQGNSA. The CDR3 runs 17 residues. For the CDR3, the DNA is TGTGCCAGCAGCTTTAACCCAAGCGGGACCGGCTCCTACGAGCAGTACTTC. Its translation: CASSFNPSGTGSYEQYF.

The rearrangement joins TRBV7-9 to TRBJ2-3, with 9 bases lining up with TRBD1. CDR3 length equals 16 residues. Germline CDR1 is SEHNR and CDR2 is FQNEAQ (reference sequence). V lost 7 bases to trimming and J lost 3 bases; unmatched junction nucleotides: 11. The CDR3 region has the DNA TGTGCCAGCATCAAACCCGGGACAGGGCGTACAGATACGCAGTATTTT. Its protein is CASIKPGTGRTDTQYF.

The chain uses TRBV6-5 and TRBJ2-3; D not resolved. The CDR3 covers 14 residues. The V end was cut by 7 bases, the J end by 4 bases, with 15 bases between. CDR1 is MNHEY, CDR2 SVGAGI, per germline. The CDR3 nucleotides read TGTGCCAGCAATGGGCTAGGGTCCGCAGATACGCAGTATTTT. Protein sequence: CASNGLGSADTQYF.

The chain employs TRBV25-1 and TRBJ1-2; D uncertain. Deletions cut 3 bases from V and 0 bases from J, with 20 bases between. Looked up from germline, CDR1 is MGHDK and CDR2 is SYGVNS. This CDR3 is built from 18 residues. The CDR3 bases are TGTGCCAGCAGTGACACGGCGGAGCCGGTGAGAGCTAACTATGGCTACACCTTC. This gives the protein CASSDTAEPVRANYGYTF.